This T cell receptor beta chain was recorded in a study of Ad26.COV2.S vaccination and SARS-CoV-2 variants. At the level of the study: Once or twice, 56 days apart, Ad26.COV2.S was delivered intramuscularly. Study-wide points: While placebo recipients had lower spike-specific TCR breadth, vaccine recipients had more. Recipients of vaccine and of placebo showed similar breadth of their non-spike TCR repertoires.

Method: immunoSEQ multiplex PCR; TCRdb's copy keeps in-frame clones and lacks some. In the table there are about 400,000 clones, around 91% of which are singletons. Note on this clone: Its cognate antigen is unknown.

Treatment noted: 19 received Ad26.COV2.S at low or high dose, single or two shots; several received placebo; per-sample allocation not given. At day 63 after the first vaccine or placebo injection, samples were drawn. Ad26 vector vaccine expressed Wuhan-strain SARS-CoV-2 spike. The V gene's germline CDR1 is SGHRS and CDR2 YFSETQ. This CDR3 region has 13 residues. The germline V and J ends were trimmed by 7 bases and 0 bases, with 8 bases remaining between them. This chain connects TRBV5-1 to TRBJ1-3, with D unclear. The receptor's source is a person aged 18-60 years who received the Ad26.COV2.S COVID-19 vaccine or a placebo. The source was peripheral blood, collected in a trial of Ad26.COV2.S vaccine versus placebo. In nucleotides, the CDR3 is TGCGCCAGCTGGGCTGGCTCTGGAAACACCATATATTTT. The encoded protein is CASWAGSGNTIYF. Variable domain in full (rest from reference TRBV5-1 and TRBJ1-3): KAGVTQTPRYLIKTRGQQVTLSCSPISGHRSVSWYQQTPGQGLQFLFEYFSETQRNKGNFPGRFSGRQFSNSRSEMNVSTLELGDSALYLCASWAGSGNTIYFGEGSWLTVV.